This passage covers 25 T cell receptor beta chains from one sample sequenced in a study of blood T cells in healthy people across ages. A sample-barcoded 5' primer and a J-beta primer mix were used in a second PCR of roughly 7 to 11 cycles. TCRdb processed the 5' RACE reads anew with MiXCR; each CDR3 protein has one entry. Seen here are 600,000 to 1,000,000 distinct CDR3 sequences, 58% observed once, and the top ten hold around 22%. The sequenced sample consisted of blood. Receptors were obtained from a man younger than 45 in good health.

The CDR3 DNA reads TGTGCCAGCAGGGGGGACAGCTACCTCGGGCAGTACTTC. Protein product: CASRGDSYLGQYF. The V and J genes are TRBV6-1 and TRBJ2-5, with 7 bases matching TRBD1. After removal of 6 bases from V and 11 bases from J, the junction contained 12 bases not matched to a gene. This CDR3 has 13 amino acids. Germline CDR1 reads MNHNS; CDR2 reads SASEGT.

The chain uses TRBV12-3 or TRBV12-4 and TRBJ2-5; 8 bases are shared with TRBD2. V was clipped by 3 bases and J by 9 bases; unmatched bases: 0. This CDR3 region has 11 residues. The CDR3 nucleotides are TGTGCCAGCAGTTTCGGGGGGGCCCAGTACTTC. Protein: CASSFGGAQYF.

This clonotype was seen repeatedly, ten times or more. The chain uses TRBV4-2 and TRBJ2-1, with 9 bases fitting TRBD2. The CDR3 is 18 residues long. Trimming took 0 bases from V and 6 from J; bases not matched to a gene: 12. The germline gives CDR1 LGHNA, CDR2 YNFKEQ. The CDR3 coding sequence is TGTGCCAGCAGCCAAGACCCTCCCGGCGGGAGGGCCCGCAATGAGCAGTTCTTC. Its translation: CASSQDPPGGRARNEQFF.

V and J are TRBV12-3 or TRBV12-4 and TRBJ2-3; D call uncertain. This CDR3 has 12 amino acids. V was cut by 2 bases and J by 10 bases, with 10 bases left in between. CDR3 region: CASSLNGPPQYF. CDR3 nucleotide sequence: TGTGCCAGCAGTTTAAACGGTCCGCCGCAGTATTTT.

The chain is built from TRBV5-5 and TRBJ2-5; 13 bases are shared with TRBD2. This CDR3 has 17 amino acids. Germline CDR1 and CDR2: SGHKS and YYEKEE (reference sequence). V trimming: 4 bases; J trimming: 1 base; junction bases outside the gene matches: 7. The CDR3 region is CASSTTGLAGFQETQYF. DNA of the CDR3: TGTGCCAGCAGCACTACGGGACTAGCGGGGTTCCAAGAGACCCAGTACTTC.

CDR3 sequence (DNA): TGCAGTGCTAGCCGGGACAGGGGACGCTACGAGCAGTACTTC. It yields the protein CSASRDRGRYEQYF. The V gene is TRBV20-1, the J gene TRBJ2-7; the match to TRBD1 covers 10 bases. This CDR3 comprises 14 residues. V lost 3 bases, J lost 3 bases, and 5 bases stayed unmatched. Per germline, CDR1 DFQATT and CDR2 SNEGSKA (reference sequence).

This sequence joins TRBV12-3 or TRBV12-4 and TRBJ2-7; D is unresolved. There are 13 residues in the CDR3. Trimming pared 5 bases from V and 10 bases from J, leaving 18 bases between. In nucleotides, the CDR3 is TGTGCCAGCAGTCCAACCTTTTATGTCGCCCAGTACTTC. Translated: CASSPTFYVAQYF.

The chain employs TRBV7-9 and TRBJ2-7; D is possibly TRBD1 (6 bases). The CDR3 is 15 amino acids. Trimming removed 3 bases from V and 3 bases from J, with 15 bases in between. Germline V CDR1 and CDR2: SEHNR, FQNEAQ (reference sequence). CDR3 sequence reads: CASSFIPTGIYEQYF. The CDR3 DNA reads TGTGCCAGCAGCTTTATCCCGACAGGAATCTACGAGCAGTACTTC.

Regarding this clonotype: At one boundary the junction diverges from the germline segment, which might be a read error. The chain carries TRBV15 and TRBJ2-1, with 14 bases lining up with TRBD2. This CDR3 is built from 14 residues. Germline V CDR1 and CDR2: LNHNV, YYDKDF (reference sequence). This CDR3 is CAASKGLAGVEQFF. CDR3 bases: TGTGCCGCCAGCAAGGGACTAGCGGGAGTTGAGCAGTTCTTC.

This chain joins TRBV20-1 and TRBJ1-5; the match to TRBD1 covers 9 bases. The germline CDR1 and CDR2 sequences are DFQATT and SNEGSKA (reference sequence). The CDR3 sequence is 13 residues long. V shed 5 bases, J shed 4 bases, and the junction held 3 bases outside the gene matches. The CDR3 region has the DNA TGCAGTGCTTTCGGACAGGGGAATCAGCCCCAGCATTTT. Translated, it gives CSAFGQGNQPQHF.

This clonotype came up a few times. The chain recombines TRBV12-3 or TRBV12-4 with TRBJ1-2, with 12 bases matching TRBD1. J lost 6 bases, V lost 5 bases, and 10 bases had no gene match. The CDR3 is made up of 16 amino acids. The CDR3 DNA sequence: TGTGCCAGCAGTGGGGACAGGGGGCTGGAGCTACATGGCTACACCTTC. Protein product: CASSGDRGLELHGYTF.

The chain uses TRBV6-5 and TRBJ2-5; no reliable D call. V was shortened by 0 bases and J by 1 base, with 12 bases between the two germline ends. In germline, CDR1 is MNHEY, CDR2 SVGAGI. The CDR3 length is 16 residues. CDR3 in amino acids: CASSYSNFVGQETQYF. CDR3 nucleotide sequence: TGTGCCAGCAGTTACTCGAATTTTGTGGGCCAAGAGACCCAGTACTTC.

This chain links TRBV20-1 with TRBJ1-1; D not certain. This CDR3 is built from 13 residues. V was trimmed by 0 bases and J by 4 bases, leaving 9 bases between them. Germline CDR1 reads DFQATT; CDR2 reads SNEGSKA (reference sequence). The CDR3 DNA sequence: TGCAGTGCTAGAGATACCGTGGGCACTGAAGCTTTCTTT. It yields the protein CSARDTVGTEAFF.

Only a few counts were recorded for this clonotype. CDR3 sequence: CSGRGGLHNEQFF. The CDR3 DNA reads as TGCAGCGGGAGGGGGGGACTCCACAATGAGCAGTTCTTC. The V call is TRBV29-1, the J call TRBJ2-1, with D possibly matching TRBD2 (7 bases). Trimming removed 7 bases from V and 5 bases from J, with 15 bases in between. The CDR3 runs to 13 residues. Germline loops: CDR1 SQVTM, CDR2 ANQGSEA.

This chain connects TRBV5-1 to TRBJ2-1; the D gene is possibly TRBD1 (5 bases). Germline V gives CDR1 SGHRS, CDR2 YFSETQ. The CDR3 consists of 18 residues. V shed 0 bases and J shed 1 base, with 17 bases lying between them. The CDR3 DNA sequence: TGCGCCAGCAGCTTGGGCCCAAGGCAGGGTGAATCCTACAATGAGCAGTTCTTC. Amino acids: CASSLGPRQGESYNEQFF.

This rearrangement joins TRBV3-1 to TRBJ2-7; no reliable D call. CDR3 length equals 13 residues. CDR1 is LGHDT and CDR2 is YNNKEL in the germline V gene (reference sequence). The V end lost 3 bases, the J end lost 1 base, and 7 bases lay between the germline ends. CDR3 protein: CASSHQQSYEQYF. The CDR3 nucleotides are TGTGCCAGCAGCCATCAACAGTCCTACGAGCAGTACTTC.

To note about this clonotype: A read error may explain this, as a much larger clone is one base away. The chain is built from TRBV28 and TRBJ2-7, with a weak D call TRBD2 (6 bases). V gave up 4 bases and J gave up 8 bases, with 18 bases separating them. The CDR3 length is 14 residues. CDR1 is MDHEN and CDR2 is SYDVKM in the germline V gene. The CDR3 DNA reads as TGTGCCAGCAGTTCCGGAGGGATCAGGTACAAGCAGTACTTC. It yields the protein CASSSGGIRYKQYF.

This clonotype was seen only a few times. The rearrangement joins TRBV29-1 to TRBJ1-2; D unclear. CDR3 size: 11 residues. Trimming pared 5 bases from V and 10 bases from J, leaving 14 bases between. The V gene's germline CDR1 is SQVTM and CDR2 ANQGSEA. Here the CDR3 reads CSVFLGSIYTF. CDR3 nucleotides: TGCAGCGTTTTCTTGGGCTCAATCTACACCTTC.

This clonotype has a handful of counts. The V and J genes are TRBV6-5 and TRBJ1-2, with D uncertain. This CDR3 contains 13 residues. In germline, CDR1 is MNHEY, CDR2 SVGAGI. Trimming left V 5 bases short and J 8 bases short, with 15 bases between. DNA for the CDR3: TGTGCCAGCAGTACAGTAACAGTATCCGGCTACACCTTC. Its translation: CASSTVTVSGYTF.

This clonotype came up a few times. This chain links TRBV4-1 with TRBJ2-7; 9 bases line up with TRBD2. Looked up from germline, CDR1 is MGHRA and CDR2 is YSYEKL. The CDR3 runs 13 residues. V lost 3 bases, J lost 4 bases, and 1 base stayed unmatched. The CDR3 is CASSQGLAYEQYF. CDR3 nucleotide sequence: TGCGCCAGCAGCCAGGGACTAGCTTACGAGCAGTACTTC.

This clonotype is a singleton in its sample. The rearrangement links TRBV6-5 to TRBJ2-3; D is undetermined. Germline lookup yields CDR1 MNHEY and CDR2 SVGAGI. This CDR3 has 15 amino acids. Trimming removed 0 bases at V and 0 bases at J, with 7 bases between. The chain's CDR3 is CASSYSHSSTDTQYF. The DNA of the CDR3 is TGTGCCAGCAGTTACTCCCACAGCAGCACAGATACGCAGTATTTT.

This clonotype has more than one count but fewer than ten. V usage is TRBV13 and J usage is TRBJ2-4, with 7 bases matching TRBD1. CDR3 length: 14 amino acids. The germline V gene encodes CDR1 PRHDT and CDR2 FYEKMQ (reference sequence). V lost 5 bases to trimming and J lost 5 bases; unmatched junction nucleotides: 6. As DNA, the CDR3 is TGTGCCAGCAGCCCCGACAGGGTTCAAAACATTCAGTACTTC. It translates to CASSPDRVQNIQYF. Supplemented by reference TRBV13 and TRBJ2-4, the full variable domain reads AAGVIQSPRHLIKEKRETATLKCYPIPRHDTVYWYQQGPGQDPQFLISFYEKMQSDKGSIPDRFSAQQFSDYHSELNMSSLELGDSALYFCASSPDRVQNIQYFGAGTRLSVL.

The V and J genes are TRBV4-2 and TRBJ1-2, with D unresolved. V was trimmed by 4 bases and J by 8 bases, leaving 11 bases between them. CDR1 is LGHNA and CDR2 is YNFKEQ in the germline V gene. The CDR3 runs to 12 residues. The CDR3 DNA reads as TGTGCCAGCAGCCCGCGGGATCAGGGCTACACCTTC. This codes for CASSPRDQGYTF.

CDR3 sequence reads: CASSQVPTGVDPEAFF. The CDR3 DNA reads as TGTGCCAGCAGCCAAGTACCCACAGGGGTTGATCCTGAAGCTTTCTTT. The chain recombines TRBV6-2 or TRBV6-3 with TRBJ1-1; 7 bases map to TRBD1. The CDR3 has 16 residues. Germline V gene data show CDR1 as MNHEY and CDR2 as SVGEGT. The junction had 16 bases not matched to a gene; V was cut back by 6 bases and J by 6 bases.

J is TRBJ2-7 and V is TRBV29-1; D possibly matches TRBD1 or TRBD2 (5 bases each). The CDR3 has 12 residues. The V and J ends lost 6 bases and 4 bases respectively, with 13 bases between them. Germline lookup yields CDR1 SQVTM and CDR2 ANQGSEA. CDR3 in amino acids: CSVGDLEYEQYF. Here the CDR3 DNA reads TGCAGCGTCGGGGACCTGGAGTACGAGCAGTACTTC.